This T cell receptor (beta chain) is drawn from a study of regulatory T cells in long-lasting Graves disease. A few counts support this clonotype. The CDR3 consists of 16 residues. Trimming shortened V by 1 base and J by 0 bases, and 9 bases separated the two germline ends. Per germline, CDR1 LNHDA and CDR2 SQIVND (reference sequence). Stated time point: persistent/refractory GD, antithyroid drugs over 5 years with positive TRAb. The TCR library was prepared using RNA isolated from PBMCs. According to the study, TCR beta libraries were built with iRepertoire HTBI primers and CDR3-region Arm-PCR. In TCRdb, the multiplex PCR reads were re-called with MiXCR into one record per CDR3 protein. This repertoire shows 310,000 or so distinct CDR3 sequences, roughly 21% found once; its top ten account for roughly 50%.

The TCR sequence derives from a female donor with Graves disease. This chain connects TRBV19 to TRBJ2-2, with D possibly matching TRBD2 (5 bases). The sample here was peripheral blood mononuclear cells (PBMCs), taken when the disease was refractory, from a patient treated with antithyroid drugs. In nucleotides, the CDR3 is TGTGCCAGTAGTATAGCGAGGCGGGCGAACACCGGGGAGCTGTTTTTT. Translation: CASSIARRANTGELFF.